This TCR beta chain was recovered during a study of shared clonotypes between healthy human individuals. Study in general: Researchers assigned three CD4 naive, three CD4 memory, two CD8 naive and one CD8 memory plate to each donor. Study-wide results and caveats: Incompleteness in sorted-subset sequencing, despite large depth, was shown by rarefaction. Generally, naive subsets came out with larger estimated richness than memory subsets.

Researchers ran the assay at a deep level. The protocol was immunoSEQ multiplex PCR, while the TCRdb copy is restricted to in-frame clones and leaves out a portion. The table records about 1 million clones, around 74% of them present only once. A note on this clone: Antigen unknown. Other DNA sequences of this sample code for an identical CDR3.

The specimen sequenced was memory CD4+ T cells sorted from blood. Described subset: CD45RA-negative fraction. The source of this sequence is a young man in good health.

CDR3 coding DNA: TGCAGTGCTCGACTAGGGGAGACCCAGTACTTC. It translates to CSARLGETQYF. The chain uses TRBV20-1 and TRBJ2-5; tentatively, D is TRBD2 (6 bases). CDR1 and CDR2 (germline): DFQATT, SNEGSKA (reference sequence). Trimming removed 5 bases at V and 5 bases at J, with 9 bases between. The CDR3 is made up of 11 amino acids.